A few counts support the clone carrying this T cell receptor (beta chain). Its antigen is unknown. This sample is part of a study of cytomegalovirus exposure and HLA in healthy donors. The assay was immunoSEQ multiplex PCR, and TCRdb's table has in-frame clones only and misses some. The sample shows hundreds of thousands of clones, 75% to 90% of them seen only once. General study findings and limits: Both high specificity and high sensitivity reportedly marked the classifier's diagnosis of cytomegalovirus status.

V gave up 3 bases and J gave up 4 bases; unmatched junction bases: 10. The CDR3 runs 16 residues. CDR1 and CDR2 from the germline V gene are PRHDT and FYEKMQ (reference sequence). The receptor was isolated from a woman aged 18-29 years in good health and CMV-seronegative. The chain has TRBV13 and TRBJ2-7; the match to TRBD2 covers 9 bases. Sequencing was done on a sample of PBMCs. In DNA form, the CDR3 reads TGTGCCAGCAGCTTCTATTCGACTAGCGGTAGTTACGAGCAGTACTTC. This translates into CASSFYSTSGSYEQYF.